The T cell receptor beta chain described here comes from a study of blood T cell repertoires in COVID-19. The CDR3 totals 13 residues. V lost 6 bases to trimming and J lost 3 bases, with 11 bases between them. The germline gives CDR1 KGHSH, CDR2 LQKENI. This clone was counted only a few times. The method was immunoSEQ multiplex PCR; TCRdb's version includes in-frame clones alone and lacks a portion of them. The top ten hold roughly 3.5% of the sample, which has under 170,000 clones, approximately 86% seen once. The chain employs TRBV18 and TRBJ1-2, with D possibly being TRBD1 (5 bases). Input material: peripheral blood. The clonotype was recovered from a man aged 65-85 years with acute or convalescent COVID-19. CDR3 DNA sequence: TGTGCCAGCTCCGGGTCGGGGGACTATGGCTACACCTTC. Protein: CASSGSGDYGYTF.